The table lists the clone carrying this TCR beta chain with a few counts. The entry originates in a study of blood T cell repertoires in COVID-19. Study background: The samples span acute and convalescent COVID-19 from the United States, Italy and Spain. In each case, the material was cDNA or gDNA derived from T cells, B-cell-depleted T cells, or PBMCs.

As originally analysed: Amplifying reference gene primers gave estimates of nucleated cell counts. Sequencing was performed with immunoSEQ multiplex PCR; in TCRdb, only in-frame clones are kept and a portion is missing. V and J calls and clone size follow that table, whereas D and trimming were derived from the DNA. The sample yields about 140,000 clones, around 86% seen once. The germline V gene encodes CDR1 GTSNPN and CDR2 SVGIG (reference sequence). With 3 bases clipped from V and 1 base from J, the junction kept 4 bases outside the gene matches. The CDR3 extends over 15 amino acids. The clonotype originates from a human donor in a cohort sampled during active COVID-19. The rearrangement joins TRBV30 to TRBJ2-5; 11 bases map to TRBD2. Input material: peripheral blood. The CDR3 DNA sequence: TGTGCCTGGAGCTCCGGACTAGCGGGCCAAGAGACCCAGTACTTC. This gives the protein CAWSSGLAGQETQYF.